This entry is about one T cell receptor beta chain. PCR amplification relied on 60 Vbeta primers (plus 13 Jbeta primers). Sequencing was performed with immunoSEQ multiplex PCR; in TCRdb, only in-frame clones are kept and a portion is missing. The sample gives about 180,000 clones, about four fifths of which show up once; about 1.9% is in the top ten. The entry originates in a study of cytomegalovirus exposure and HLA in healthy donors. The specimen was PBMCs. This clonotype was sampled from a young woman in good health and CMV-seronegative.

CDR3 DNA sequence: TGTGCCAGCAGTCGTGAACATAGCCCGAACACTGAAGCTTTCTTT. Translating it yields CASSREHSPNTEAFF. The chain joins TRBV2 to TRBJ1-1, with D uncertain. Deletions cut 5 bases from V and 1 base from J, with 14 bases between. The CDR3 consists of 15 residues. The V gene's germline CDR1 is SNHLY and CDR2 FYNNEI.